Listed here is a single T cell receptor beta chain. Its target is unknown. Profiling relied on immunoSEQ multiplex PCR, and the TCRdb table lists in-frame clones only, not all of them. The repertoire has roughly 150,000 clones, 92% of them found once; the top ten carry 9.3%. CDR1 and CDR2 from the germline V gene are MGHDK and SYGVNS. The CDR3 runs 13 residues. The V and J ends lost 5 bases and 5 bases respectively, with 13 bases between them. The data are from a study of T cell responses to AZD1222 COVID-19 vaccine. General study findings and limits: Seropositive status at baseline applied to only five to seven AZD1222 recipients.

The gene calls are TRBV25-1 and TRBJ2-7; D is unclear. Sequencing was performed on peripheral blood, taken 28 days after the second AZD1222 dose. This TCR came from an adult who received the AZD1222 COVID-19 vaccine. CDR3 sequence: CASSPPFTDEQYF. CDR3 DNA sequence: TGTGCCAGCAGTCCCCCTTTCACGGACGAGCAGTACTTC.